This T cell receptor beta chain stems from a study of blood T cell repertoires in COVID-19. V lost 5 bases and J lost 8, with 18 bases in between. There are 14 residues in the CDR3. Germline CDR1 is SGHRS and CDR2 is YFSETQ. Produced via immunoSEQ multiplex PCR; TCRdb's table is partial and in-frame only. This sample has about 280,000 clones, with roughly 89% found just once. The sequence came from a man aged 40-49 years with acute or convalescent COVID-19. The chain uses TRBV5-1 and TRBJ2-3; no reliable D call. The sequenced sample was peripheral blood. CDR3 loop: CASRPDPAQITQYF. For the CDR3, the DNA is TGCGCCAGCAGACCGGATCCAGCACAGATTACGCAGTATTTT.